This T cell receptor beta chain was observed in a study of T cell responses to AZD1222 COVID-19 vaccine. Study results and caveats: Researchers report vaccine-associated CD4 TCRs spanning spike, with dominance at 160-218 and 743-854.

Comment on this clone: The antigen is unknown.

Some clones are missing from TCRdb's copy, which holds only in-frame ones; the method was immunoSEQ multiplex PCR. The sample lists 150,000 or so clones, approximately 89% occurring once. V lost 3 bases, J lost 3 bases, and 12 bases lay in between. Germline V lookup: CDR1 LNHDA, CDR2 SQIVND (reference sequence). The CDR3 covers 15 residues. The sequence was collected from an adult in good health. This sequence joins TRBV19 and TRBJ1-5; possible D gene TRBD1, 5 bases. The material was peripheral blood, obtained on day 0 of AZD1222 vaccination. The CDR3: CASSIGAGNNQPQHF. The CDR3 DNA reads TGTGCCAGTAGTATTGGGGCAGGGAACAATCAGCCCCAGCATTTT.